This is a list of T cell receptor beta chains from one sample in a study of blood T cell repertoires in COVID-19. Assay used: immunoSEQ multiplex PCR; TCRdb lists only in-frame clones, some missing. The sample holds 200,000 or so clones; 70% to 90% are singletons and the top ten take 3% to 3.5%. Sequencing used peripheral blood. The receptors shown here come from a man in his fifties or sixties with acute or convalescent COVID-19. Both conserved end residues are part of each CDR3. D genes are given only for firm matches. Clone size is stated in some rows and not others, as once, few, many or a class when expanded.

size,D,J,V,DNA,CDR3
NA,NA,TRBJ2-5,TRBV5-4,TGTGCCAGCAGCGCCGGACAGCAAGAGACCCAGTACTTC,CASSAGQQETQYF
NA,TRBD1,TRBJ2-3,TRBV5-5,TGTGCCAGCAGCGACAGGACAGGGGTGTTCGCAGATACGCAGTATTTT,CASSDRTGVFADTQYF
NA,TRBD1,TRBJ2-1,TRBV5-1,TGCGCCAGCATGACCGGGACAGGGGGAGATGAGCAGTTCTTC,CASMTGTGGDEQFF
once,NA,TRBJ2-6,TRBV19,TGTGCCAGTAGTCCGGGGGCCAACGTCCTGACTTTC,CASSPGANVLTF
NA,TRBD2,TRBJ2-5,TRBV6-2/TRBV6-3,TGTGCCAGCAGCTCCGCTAGCGGGGCCCTTTTAACCCAGTACTTC,CASSSASGALLTQYF
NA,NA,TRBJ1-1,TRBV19,TGTGCCAGTAGCCTGGAGGGGTATGGTTCTGAAGCTTTCTTT,CASSLEGYGSEAFF
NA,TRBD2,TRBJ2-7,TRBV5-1,TGCGCCAGCAGTCTTACCCGGGGGGAGACCTACGAGCAGTACTTC,CASSLTRGETYEQYF
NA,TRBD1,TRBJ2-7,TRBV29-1,TGCAGCGGGGGGACAGGGAGGAGCGAGCAGTACTTC,CSGGTGRSEQYF
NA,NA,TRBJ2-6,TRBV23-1,TGCGGCGTAAAGGGGGACCATTCTGGGGCCAACGTCCTGACTTTC,CGVKGDHSGANVLTF
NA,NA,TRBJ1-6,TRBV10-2,TGCGCCAGCAATGACAGGTGGGATTCACCCCTCCACTTT,CASNDRWDSPLHF
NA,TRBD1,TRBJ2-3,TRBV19,TGTGCCAGTAGTATAGGGGACAGGCCAAGGGATACGCAGTATTTT,CASSIGDRPRDTQYF
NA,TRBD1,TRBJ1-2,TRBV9,TGTGCCAGCAGCCGAGGACAGGAAGGGTCTAACTATGGCTACACCTTC,CASSRGQEGSNYGYTF
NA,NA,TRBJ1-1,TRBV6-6,TGTGCCAGCAAAGAGTGGGGCGCGAACACTGAAGCTTTCTTT,CASKEWGANTEAFF
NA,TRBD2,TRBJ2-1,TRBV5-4,TGTGCCAGCAGCTTGGGGGCTAGCGGGGGGTCCTACAATGAGCAGTTCTTC,CASSLGASGGSYNEQFF
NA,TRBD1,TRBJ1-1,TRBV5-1,TGCGCCAGCACCTGGACAGGGGCGAACACTGAAGCTTTCTTT,CASTWTGANTEAFF
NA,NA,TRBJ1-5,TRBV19,TGTGCCAGCCACCCCCAAATCCGGGTAGGAAGCAATCAGCCCCAGCATTTT,CASHPQIRVGSNQPQHF
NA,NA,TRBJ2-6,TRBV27,TGTGCCAGCAGTTTATGGGGGGAAGGGGCCAACGTCCTGACTTTC,CASSLWGEGANVLTF
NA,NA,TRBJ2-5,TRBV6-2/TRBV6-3,TGTGCCAGCAGTTACGGCGGACAGAAGGAGACCCAGTACTTC,CASSYGGQKETQYF
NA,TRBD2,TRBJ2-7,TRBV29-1,TGCAGCGTTGACCGCCCGGGGAGGGACGAGCAGTACTTC,CSVDRPGRDEQYF
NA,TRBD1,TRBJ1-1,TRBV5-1,TGCGCCAGCAGCTTGGCCTCCGGGACAGGGGAGTGGCACACTGAAGCTTTCTTT,CASSLASGTGEWHTEAFF
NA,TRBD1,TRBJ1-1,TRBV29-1,TGCAGCTCCTGGACAGGGGGTTCTGAAGCTTTCTTT,CSSWTGGSEAFF
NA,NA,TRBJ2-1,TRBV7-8,TGTGCCAGCAGCTTTTATCCCGACTCTTCCTCCTACAATGAGCAGTTCTTC,CASSFYPDSSSYNEQFF
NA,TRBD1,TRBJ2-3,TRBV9,TGTGCCAGCAGCGCCCGGACAGGGGATAAAACAGATACGCAGTATTTT,CASSARTGDKTDTQYF
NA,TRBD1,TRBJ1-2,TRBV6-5,TGTGCCAGCAGTTACCGCGGGACAGGGGGAAATGGCTACACCTTC,CASSYRGTGGNGYTF
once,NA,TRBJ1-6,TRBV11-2,TGTGCCAGCAGCCGGGATAATTCACCCCTCCACTTT,CASSRDNSPLHF
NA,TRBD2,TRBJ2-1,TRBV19,TGTGCCAGTAGCCGGGACCGGGGGGCCTACAATGAGCAGTTCTTC,CASSRDRGAYNEQFF
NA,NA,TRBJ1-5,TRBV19,TGTGCCAGTAGTATAGGGGAGGGAGAGGTTTCTCAGCCCCAGCATTTT,CASSIGEGEVSQPQHF
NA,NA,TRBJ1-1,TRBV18,TGTGCCAGCTCACCTCGAGAACAGGGAGCGGCTTTCTTT,CASSPREQGAAFF
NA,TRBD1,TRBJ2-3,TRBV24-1,TGTGCCACCAGTGAGGGCGACAGGGGAGTTTCGGATACGCAGTATTTT,CATSEGDRGVSDTQYF